This entry features one TCR beta chain sequence. These data originate in a study of cytomegalovirus exposure and HLA in healthy donors. This PCR relied on a set of 60 Vbeta primers and 13 Jbeta primers. Repertoires were generated with immunoSEQ multiplex PCR, while TCRdb's copy carries only in-frame clones and drops some. The table records roughly 120,000 clones, roughly 76% of them present only once. Deletions cut 0 bases from V and 2 bases from J, with 11 bases between. There are 15 residues in the CDR3. CDR1 SGDLS and CDR2 YYNGEE come from the germline V gene. The sequencing sample was made of PBMCs. The receptor was derived from a woman aged 55-69 years in good health and CMV-seropositive. V is TRBV9 and J is TRBJ1-1; TRBD1 is a possible D gene (5 bases). CDR3 DNA: TGTGCCAGCAGCGTAGGGGTGGGGCATAACACTGAAGCTTTCTTT. It codes for CASSVGVGHNTEAFF.